The clone carrying this TCR beta chain was observed a handful of times. Antigen: not known. Mismatch with germline at one junction end may stem from a read error. The data are from a study of cytomegalovirus exposure and HLA in healthy donors. Study conclusions and caveats: A later analysis showed that HLA-associated TCR beta chains had undergone more clonal expansion than equally common others. The authors enumerated roughly 180 TCR beta chains as linked to cytomegalovirus. Earlier analysis looked at TCR beta V segments, and most were productive about 90% or about 30% of the time.

The germline V gene encodes CDR1 SGHRS and CDR2 YFSETQ. The CDR3 is 17 amino acids. The primer mix had 60 Vbeta and 13 Jbeta primers. Repertoires were generated with immunoSEQ multiplex PCR, while TCRdb's copy carries only in-frame clones and drops some. The table lists 160,000 or so clones, around nine tenths of them singletons. The V gene is TRBV5-1, the J gene TRBJ2-7; TRBD2 agrees at 13 bases. The source of this sequence is a woman younger than 45 in good health and CMV-seronegative. The specimen sequenced was PBMCs. The CDR3 DNA sequence: TGCGCCAGCAGCCGGGGACTAGCGGGACTAATCTCCGACGAGCAGTACTTC. Translated: CASSRGLAGLISDEQYF.